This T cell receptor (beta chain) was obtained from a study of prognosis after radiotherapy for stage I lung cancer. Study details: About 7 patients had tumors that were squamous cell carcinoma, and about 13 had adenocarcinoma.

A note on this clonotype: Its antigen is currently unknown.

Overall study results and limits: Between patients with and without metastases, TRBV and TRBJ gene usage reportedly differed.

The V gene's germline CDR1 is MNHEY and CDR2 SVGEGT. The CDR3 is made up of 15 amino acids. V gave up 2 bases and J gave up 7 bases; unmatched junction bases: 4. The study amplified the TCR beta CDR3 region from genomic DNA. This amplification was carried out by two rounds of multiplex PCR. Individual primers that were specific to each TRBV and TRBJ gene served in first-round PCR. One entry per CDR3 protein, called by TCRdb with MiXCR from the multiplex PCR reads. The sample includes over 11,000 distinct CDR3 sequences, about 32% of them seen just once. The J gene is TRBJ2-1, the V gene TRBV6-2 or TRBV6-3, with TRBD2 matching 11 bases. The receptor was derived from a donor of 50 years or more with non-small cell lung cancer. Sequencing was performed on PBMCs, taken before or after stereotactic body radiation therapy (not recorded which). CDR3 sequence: CASSYKIAGGNEQFF. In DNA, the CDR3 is TGTGCCAGCAGTTACAAAATAGCGGGAGGGAATGAGCAGTTCTTC.